This T cell receptor beta chain was identified during a study of metastatic and nonmetastatic thyroid tumors. This clone was counted many times. This CDR3 has 12 amino acids. With V trimmed by 6 bases and J by 6 bases, 3 bases remained unmatched. Germline loops: CDR1 SNHLY, CDR2 FYNNEI. Thyroid surgery was preceded by no treatment in any patient. TCRdb re-called the PCR reads through MiXCR. The sample gives about 85,000 clones, 8.6% of which show up once; approximately 10% is in the top ten. V is TRBV2 and J is TRBJ2-7; 9 bases map to TRBD2. The receptor comes from a female donor with papillary thyroid cancer or a benign thyroid nodule (not recorded which). Some clones in this sample may be carry-over from other donors' samples. The sequenced sample consisted of blood. CDR3 bases: TGTGCCAGCAGCGTTAGCGGGGGCGAGCAGTACTTC. Translated: CASSVSGGEQYF.